This T cell receptor (beta chain) was captured in a study of cytomegalovirus exposure and HLA in healthy donors (dated by TCRdb to 2016 to 2017). Regarding the research as a whole: An earlier analysis of roughly 610 of the donors reported 250 to 300 Gb of sequence data and 117 million unique TCR beta sequences obtained from some 200 million T cells. An early release covering roughly 600 HLA-typed donors comprised 250 to 350 gigabases of sequencing data and approximately 80 million unique TCR sequences. The genetic ancestry cluster associated with self-reported Caucasian donors included roughly 84% of the 398 genotyped donors. The aim of the study was to test whether cataloging public T cell receptors could identify signatures of past pathogen exposure. The study used immunosequencing to profile the T cell repertoires of approximately 650 subjects and linked those repertoires to cytomegalovirus serostatus. A separate validation cohort of over a hundred different subjects was used in addition to the roughly 720-subject first cohort. High-throughput TCR immunosequencing, statistical association of individual TCRs with disease status, and machine learning were combined to predict cytomegalovirus infection status. In a later analysis, previously published TCR beta repertoires from roughly 710 donors were re-analyzed and high-resolution HLA genotyping was added so that TCR occurrence patterns could be studied. Rather than drawing on any new phenotypic data, the later analysis identified candidate immune exposures from TCR beta sequences and the way those sequences occurred across donors. In an earlier analysis of 500 to 650 of the donors, high-throughput TCR beta sequencing was used to judge whether each TCR beta V gene segment behaved as functional or pseudogenic. Alongside the repertoire data, information on donor age, sex, ethnicity and CMV serostatus was compiled. Genome-wide SNP genotypes for about 65% of the 666 donors were used in a later genetic analysis, which treated that subset as a discovery cohort. Every repertoire in the discovery cohort had been generated on one and the same sequencing platform. Class I and class II HLA loci were covered by the typing at four-digit resolution. The number of typed donors differed by locus: 629-630 for A, B, C, DRB1 and DQB1; roughly 510 for DQA1; roughly 600 for DPA1; and 400 to 480 for DPB1. Because of strong linkage in the cohort, five DR-DQ haplotypes were treated as single units for association and clustering. On average, 235,054 unique TCR beta nucleotide sequences were sequenced per donor among 300 to 500 genotyped donors of the cohort, with roughly 19% of those sequences being non-productive.

The receptor library was made with the immunoSEQ multiplex PCR assay. For the multiplex PCR, a mixture combining 60 forward primers for TCR Vbeta segments and 13 reverse primers for TCR Jbeta segments was used. The CDR3 region of rearranged TCR beta genes was amplified from genomic DNA with a multiplex PCR assay. The amplified TCR beta libraries were sequenced on the Illumina HiSeq System as 87-base-pair reads. The paper's data handling went like this. Across the roughly 640 repertoires, a later analysis counted approximately 83 million unique TCR beta chains, around 11 million of which were shared by at least two donors. Raw reads were error-corrected and collapsed into unique sequences by a nearest-neighbor algorithm in which closely related sequences were merged to remove PCR and sequencing errors. V, D and J gene segments were assigned by aligning CDR3 sequences to IMGT reference sequences. For a sequence to be retained, a match of at least six nucleotides was required to both a V gene segment and a J gene segment. Rearrangements were called productive when the CDR3 lacked stop codons and stayed in frame with V and J; all others were non-productive. CDR3 was defined by IMGT convention, running from the second conserved V-encoded cysteine to the conserved J-encoded phenylalanine. The earlier analysis of about 620 of the donors excluded sequences that lacked an unambiguous match to a single V gene segment. An earlier analysis of 587 of the donors called V segments functional above 56.7% productive rearrangements and segregating when the between-donor standard deviation exceeded 5%. A statistical classification framework was built for diagnosing cytomegalovirus status from the catalog of TCR beta chain sequences. In a later analysis, TCR nucleotide sequences were compared against IMGT/GENE-DB human TR gene sequences so that V and J genes could be assigned. The TCRdist pipeline was used in a later analysis to assign CDR3 sequences and most-parsimonious VDJ recombination scenarios. In a later analysis, every TCR beta chain was defined by the combination of its CDR3 amino acid sequence and its V-gene family, and reads without a unique V-gene family were dropped. To address suspected cross-contamination and a sequencing artifact, a later analysis removed a few hundred highly shared, low-generation-probability nucleotide sequences. For each public chain, a later analysis derived a clonal expansion index from normalized ranks of inferred template counts within each repertoire. In a later analysis, generation probabilities were computed with a VDJ recombination model fitted to out-of-frame rearrangements, and the resulting probabilities were checked against IGoR. Hypergeometric tests were used in a later analysis to score TCR-TCR, TCR-HLA and TCR-CMV co-occurrence, with a repertoire-size bias correction applied to the TCR pairs. To estimate false discovery rates, a later analysis permuted the HLA or CMV assignments 20 times. In a later analysis, co-occurring TCRs were grouped with DBSCAN, and TCRdist sequence similarity was added when clustering was performed within HLA-allele-positive subsets. For co-occurrence clustering, repertoires with fewer than 30,000 or more than 120,000 public chains were excluded, along with roughly 5 repertoires with anomalous nucleotide sharing. TCRdb retrieved this table from immuneACCESS and kept in-frame rearrangements only. Not all clones are present; in checked studies, unresolved V genes account for under half, and no reason is known for the remainder. V and J calls and clone size come straight from that table; D and trimming were deduced from the DNA. Present in this sample are about 200,000 clones, about four fifths of which were seen just once. The top ten constitute over 1.5% of the sample.

The cohort consisted of some 730 healthy bone marrow donors. At the time of sampling, all cohort members were nominally healthy, though unrecorded immune exposures were likely present. The donor tested CMV seropositive and was one of the 289 seropositive cohort members. A peripheral blood sample was collected from each donor, and TCR beta sequencing was performed on peripheral blood mononuclear cells. The Qiagen DNeasy Blood Extraction Kit was used to extract genomic DNA from the blood cell samples. Note on this clone: Its antigen is not yet known. One base away there is no much larger clone; base qualities are not given.

Summary of the overall study and its limitations: CMV serostatus was the only immune exposure information available for the cohort. According to a later genetic analysis, donors in an Asian-associated ancestry cluster had fewer N-insertions in productive TCRs than the approximately 610-donor mean. Specific HLA alleles were associated with around 18,000 TCR beta sequences at a false discovery rate of 0.05 in a later analysis. Most TCR sequences were seen in very few donors, while some public TCRs were found in many individuals. Correlated functional status among segregating V segments might reflect linkage disequilibrium, but an unknown experimental factor could not be ruled out. Cytomegalovirus status was reported to be diagnosed by the classifier with high specificity and sensitivity in both the original and validation cohorts. A total of roughly 160 TCR beta chains were listed by the study as associated with cytomegalovirus. Broadly in line with IMGT annotations, most TCR beta V segments showed up in productive rearrangements about 87% or about 30% of the time in an earlier analysis of a few hundred of the donors. A further reported finding was that TCR beta sequences accurately predicted the HLA-A and HLA-B alleles for most subjects in the first cohort. V-gene and J-gene trimming of TCR beta chains was associated with a missense DCLRE1C variant in a later genetic analysis, and the association was replicated in an independent cohort. Most CMV-associated TCR beta chains appeared to be HLA-restricted in a later analysis, and the HLA associations seemed to be driven largely by CMV exposure. About 15 rarely observed V segments, including chromosome 9 orphons, were excluded from the earlier analysis of several hundred of the donors because counts were too low. According to the authors, the approach could potentially be generalized to other disease states and immunological phenotypes. In a later analysis, HLA-associated TCR beta chains were found to be more clonally expanded and to have lower generation probabilities than equally common non-associated chains. A few of the identified cytomegalovirus-associated TCR beta chains were confirmed in vitro to be specific for cytomegalovirus antigens. This cohort had only TCR beta chains sequenced, and the lack of alpha or paired-chain data limited which features could be detected. In a later analysis, several top co-occurrence clusters were reported to appear linked to parvovirus B19, influenza, CMV and Epstein-Barr virus. Strong co-occurrence of HLA alleles, especially DR and DQ, made assigning TCR associations to individual alleles difficult. Roughly uniform sequencing depth across donors was assumed in presence/absence analyses, although this assumption may not hold. Because HLA typing was missing for some donors at each locus, association tests included only the typed subset. A cluster of highly shared sequence variants was judged likely to represent a technical artifact of the sequencing pipeline. In a later analysis, TCR association rates were found to vary across HLA loci, with the most associated TCRs seen for DRB1 alleles and the fewest for HLA-C alleles.

The clonotype originates from a girl aged 5-17 years in good health and CMV-seropositive. The material sequenced was PBMCs.

For the CDR3, the sequence is CASSPLSGAEAFF. The DNA reads as follows: TGTGCCAGCAGTCCCTTGTCGGGGGCTGAAGCTTTCTTT. Rearrangement joined TRBV6-5 to TRBJ1-1; the D region possibly corresponds to TRBD1 (5 bases align). Deletion took 5 bases off V and 6 bases off J, with a span of 13 bases between the germline ends. For CDR1 and CDR2, the germline V gene lists MNHEY and SVGAGI. Inclusive of the bounding cysteine and phenylalanine, the CDR3 is 13 residues long. The DNA shown is the 39-base CDR3, in frame from base 1.